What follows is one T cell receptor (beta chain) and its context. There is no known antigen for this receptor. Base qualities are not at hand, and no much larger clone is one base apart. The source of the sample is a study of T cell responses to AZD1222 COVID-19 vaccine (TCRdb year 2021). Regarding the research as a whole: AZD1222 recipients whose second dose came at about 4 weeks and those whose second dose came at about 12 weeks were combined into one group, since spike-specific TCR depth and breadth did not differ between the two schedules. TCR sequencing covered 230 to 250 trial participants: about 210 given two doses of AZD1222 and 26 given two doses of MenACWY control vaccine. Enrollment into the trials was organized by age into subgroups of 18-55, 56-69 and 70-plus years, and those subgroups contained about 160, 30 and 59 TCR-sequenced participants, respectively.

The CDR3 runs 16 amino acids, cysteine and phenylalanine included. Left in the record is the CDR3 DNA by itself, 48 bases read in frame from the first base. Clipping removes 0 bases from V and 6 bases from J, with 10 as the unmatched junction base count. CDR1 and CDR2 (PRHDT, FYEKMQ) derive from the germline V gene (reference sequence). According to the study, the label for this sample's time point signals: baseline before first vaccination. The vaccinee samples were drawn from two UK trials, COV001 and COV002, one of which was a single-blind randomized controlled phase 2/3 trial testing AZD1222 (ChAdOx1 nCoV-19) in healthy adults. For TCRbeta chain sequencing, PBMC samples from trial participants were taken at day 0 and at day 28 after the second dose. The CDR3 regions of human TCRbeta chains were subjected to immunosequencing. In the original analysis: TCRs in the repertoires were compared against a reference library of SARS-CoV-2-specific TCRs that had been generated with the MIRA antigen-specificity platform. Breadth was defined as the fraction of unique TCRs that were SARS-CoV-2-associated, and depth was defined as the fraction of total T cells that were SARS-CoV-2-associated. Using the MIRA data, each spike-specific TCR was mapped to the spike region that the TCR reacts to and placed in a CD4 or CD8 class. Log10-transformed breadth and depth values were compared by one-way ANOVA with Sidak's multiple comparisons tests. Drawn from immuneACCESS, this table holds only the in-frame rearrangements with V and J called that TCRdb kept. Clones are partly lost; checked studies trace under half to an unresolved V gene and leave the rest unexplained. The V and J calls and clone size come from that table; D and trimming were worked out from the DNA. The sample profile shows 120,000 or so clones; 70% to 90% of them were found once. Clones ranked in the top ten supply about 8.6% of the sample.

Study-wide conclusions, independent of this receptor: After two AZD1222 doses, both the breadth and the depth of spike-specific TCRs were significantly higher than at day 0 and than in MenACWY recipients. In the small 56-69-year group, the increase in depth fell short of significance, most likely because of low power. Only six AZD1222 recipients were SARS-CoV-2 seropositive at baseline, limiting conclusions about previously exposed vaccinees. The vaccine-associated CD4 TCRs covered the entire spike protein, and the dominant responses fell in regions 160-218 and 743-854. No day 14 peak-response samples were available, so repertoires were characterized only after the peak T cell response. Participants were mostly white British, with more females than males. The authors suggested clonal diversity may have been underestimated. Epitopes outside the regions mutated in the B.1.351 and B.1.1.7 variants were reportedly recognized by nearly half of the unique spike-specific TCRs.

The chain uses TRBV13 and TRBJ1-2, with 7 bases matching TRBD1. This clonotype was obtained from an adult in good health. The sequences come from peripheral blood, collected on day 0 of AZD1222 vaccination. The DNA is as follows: TGTGCCAGCAGCTTAGGACAGACAGGGAAGTTAAATGGCTACACCTTC. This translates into CASSLGQTGKLNGYTF.